This T cell receptor beta chain was recorded in a study of blood T cell repertoires in COVID-19 (TCRdb year 2020). In the study overall: The collaborator samples originated in the United States, Italy and Spain and spanned the acute and convalescent phases of COVID-19. The prospective study material was composed of cDNA or gDNA derived from T cells, B-cell-depleted T cells, or PBMCs. Deeply sampled blood TCRbeta repertoires from subjects exposed to, actively infected with, or recovered from COVID-19 were included in the dataset. A freely available public database, intended as a resource for researchers studying the immune response to SARS-CoV-2, is where the repertoires were released. The samples were drawn from two sources: the first 160 participants of the ongoing ImmuneRACE study, and 1,254 subjects contributed by 6 global collaborators. A de-identified subject ID, COVID-19 status, age in years and sex were almost always included in the sample metadata. HLA class I and class II types, where available, came from metadata supplied by the sample provider rather than from assay-based typing. Overall results and qualifications from the work: Clinical and demographic metadata were provided uncurated, with the amount varying by source and participant.

The CDR3 numbers 15 residues from cysteine through phenylalanine. The retained sequence is limited to the CDR3, 45 bases, with the frame set at the first base. Relative to germline, V is 0 bases shorter and J is 0 bases shorter, with 6 bases between their ends. CDR1 and CDR2 were assigned from the germline V gene (reference sequence) as PRHDT and FYEKMQ. One collaborating source in Seattle enrolled patients during active infection and followed them longitudinally through the course of disease. Each collaborating institution followed its own protocols to collect whole blood in K2EDTA tubes. Collaborator samples were shipped for TCRbeta analysis as frozen whole blood, isolated PBMCs, or DNA extracted from either sample type. TCRbeta CDR3 regions were amplified from genomic DNA by means of the immunoSEQ Assay, a bias-controlled multiplex PCR. The original methods were these. The number of nucleated cells in each sample was estimated by amplification of reference gene primers within the assay. To quantify the absolute abundance of each unique TCRbeta CDR3 rearrangement, sequence reads were collapsed and filtered. Productive Simpson clonality was computed per sample as the square root of Simpson's diversity index over productive rearrangements. Not all clones reach the TCRdb copy of this immuneACCESS table, which keeps in-frame sequences only. Checked studies attribute under half of the gap to unresolved V genes and leave the rest unexplained. That table supplies the V and J calls and clone size; D and trimming were determined from the DNA. Within this sample are 540,000 or so clones, with less than 90% of them counted one time only. Clones ranked in the top ten supply 7.8% of the sample.

Details on this clone: The specificity of this receptor is unknown. Base-call qualities are not available, and no considerably larger clone is one nucleotide away.

The source material was peripheral blood. This sequence uses TRBV13 and TRBJ2-1, with TRBD2 perhaps the D gene, on 6 matching bases. This receptor was identified in a woman aged 45-59 years with COVID-19, enrolled during active disease. This receptor carries the CDR3 CASSLGTSSYNEQFF. Read as DNA, the sequence is TGTGCCAGCAGCTTAGGGACTAGCTCCTACAATGAGCAGTTCTTC. The variable domain in full, with residues beyond the CDR3 obtained from the reference TRBV13 and TRBJ2-1 genes, is AAGVIQSPRHLIKEKRETATLKCYPIPRHDTVYWYQQGPGQDPQFLISFYEKMQSDKGSIPDRFSAQQFSDYHSELNMSSLELGDSALYFCASSLGTSSYNEQFFGPGTRLTVL.